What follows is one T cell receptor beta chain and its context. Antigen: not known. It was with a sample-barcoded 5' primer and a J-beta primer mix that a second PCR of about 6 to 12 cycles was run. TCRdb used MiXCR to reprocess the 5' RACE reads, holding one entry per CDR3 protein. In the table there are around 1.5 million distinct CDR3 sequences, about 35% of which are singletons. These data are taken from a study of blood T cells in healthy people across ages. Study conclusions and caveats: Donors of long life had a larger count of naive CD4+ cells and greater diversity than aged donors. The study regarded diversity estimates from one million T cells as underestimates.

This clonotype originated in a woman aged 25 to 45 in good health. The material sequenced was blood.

CDR3 nucleotides: TGTGCCAGCAGTTCTCGGGGGGTTCCCCTCCACTTT. Protein product: CASSSRGVPLHF. The V gene is TRBV6-1, the J gene TRBJ1-6, with D possibly matching TRBD1 (5 bases). The CDR3 is 12 amino acids. The germline V gene encodes CDR1 MNHNS and CDR2 SASEGT. Trimming took off 5 bases at V and 13 bases at J, with 12 bases between the two ends.